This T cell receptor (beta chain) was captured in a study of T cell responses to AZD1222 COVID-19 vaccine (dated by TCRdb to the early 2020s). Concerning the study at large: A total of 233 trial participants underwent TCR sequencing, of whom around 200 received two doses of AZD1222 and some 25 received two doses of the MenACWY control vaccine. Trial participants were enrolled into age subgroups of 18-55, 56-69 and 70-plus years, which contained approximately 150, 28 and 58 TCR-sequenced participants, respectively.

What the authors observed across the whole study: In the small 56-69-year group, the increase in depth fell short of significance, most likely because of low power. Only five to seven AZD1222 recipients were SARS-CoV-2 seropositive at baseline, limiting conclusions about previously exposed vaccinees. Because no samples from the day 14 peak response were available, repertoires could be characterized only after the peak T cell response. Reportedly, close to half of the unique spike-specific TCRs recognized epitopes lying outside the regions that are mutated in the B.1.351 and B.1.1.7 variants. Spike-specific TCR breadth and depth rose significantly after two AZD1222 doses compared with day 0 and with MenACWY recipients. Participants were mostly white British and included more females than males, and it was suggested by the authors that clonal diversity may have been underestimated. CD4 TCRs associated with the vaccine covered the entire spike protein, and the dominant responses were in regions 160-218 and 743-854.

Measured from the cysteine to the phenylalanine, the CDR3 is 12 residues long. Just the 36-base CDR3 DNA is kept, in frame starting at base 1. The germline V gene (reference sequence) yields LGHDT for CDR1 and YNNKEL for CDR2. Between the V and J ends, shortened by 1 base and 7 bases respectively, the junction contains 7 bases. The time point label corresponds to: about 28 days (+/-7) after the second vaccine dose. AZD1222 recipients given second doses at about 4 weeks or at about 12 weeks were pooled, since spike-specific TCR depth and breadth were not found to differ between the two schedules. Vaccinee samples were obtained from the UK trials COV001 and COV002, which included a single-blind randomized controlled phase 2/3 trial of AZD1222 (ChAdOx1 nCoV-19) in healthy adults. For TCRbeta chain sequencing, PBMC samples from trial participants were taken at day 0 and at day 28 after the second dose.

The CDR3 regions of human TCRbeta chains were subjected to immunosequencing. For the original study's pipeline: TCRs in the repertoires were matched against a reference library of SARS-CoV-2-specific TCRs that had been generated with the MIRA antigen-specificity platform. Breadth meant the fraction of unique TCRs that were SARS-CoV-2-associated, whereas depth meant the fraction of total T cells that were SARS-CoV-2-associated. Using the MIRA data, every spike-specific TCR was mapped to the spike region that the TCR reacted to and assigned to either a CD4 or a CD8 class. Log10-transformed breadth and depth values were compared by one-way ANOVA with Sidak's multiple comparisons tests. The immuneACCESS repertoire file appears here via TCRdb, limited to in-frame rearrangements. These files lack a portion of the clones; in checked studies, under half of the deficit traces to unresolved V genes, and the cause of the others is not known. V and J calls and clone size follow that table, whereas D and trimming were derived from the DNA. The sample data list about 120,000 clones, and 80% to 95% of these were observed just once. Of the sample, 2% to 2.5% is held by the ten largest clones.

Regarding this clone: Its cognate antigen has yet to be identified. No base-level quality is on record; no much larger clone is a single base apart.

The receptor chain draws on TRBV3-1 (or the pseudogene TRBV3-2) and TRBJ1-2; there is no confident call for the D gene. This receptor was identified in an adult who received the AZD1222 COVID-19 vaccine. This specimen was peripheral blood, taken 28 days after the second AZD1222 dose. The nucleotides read TGTGCCAGCAGCCAAGCAGCCCGTGGCTACACCTTC. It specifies CASSQAARGYTF.